This TCR beta chain is drawn from a study of tumor and adjacent non-tumor tissue in lung cancer (dated 2018 in TCRdb). In the study overall: Of the cohort, roughly 12 patients had adenocarcinoma, 2 had squamous cell carcinoma and 1 had small cell lung cancer. Ages among the approximately 15 patients ranged from about 31 to 76 years, there were roughly ten men and 5 women, and disease was at TNM stage I to III. In total, sequencing yielded 95 million to 150 million productive TCRbeta reads, which works out to an average of around 4.2 million reads per sample. The study compared bulk TCRbeta repertoires between lung tumor tissue and matched distant non-tumor lung tissue from over 13 lung cancer patients. Fewer than 35 paired specimens, one tumor and one normal lung sample per patient, were profiled by TCRbeta CDR3 sequencing.

The receptor library was made with multiplex PCR. For sequencing, an Illumina HiSeq 2500 was employed. Following protocols modified from ARM-PCR, the researchers constructed TCRbeta libraries through three rounds of nested PCR with primers (Table S4). PCR products of 200-500 bp were gel-excised and purified with the QIAquick gel extraction kit before sequencing. In the source study's methods: Reads were cleaned using Trimmomatic, were merged into complete CDR3 sequences using FLASH, and were assigned to V(D)J germline segments using MiTCR. VDJtools was used to compute clonal diversity as the inverse Simpson's index. In-frame sequences without a premature stop codon were defined as productive reads. TCRdb passed the public sequencing reads through fastp at Q25 and MiXCR, retaining productive beta sequences. Rows merge per CDR3 protein into single entries with the most common DNA and genes. TCRdb, rather than the study authors, made the V and J calls. Here the sample has fewer than 80,000 distinct CDR3 sequences; around 70% occur a single time. The leading ten clones occupy roughly an eighth of the sample.

As to this clonotype: Its antigen is unknown. The junction departs from the called germline gene at one end, perhaps through a read error.

Study-level results and caveats: TCR diversity was significantly higher in younger patients, and higher tumor TCR diversity was associated with shorter overall and disease-free survival. Tumor tissue showed significantly higher TCR diversity (inverse Simpson) than normal lung tissue, at around 450 vs 150 (P = 0.0075, Mann-Whitney U test). The sequencing platform is not named in the methods, and unique molecular identifiers are not mentioned. Because peripheral blood was not sequenced, blood TCRbeta repertoires in the lung cancer patients of the study were not examined. The cohort had only roughly 14 patients, and the authors noted that larger samples and more detailed clinical data are needed. The top 100 clones accounted for a significantly larger cumulative portion of the repertoire in normal lung than in tumor tissue.

RNA was isolated from bulk, unsorted tissue, and RNA quality was assessed with a NanoDrop ND-1000 and an Agilent 2100. Donors were newly diagnosed lung cancer patients admitted for thoracic surgery in China between August and November 2014, without prior chemotherapy. Patients who had received previous radiotherapy or chemotherapy, or who had another concurrent cancer, were excluded from the study. Pieces of surgical tissue measuring about 1-2.1 cm3 were kept in RNAlater solution and held at -80 degrees C until needed. The germline V gene encodes CDR1 MNHNS and CDR2 SASEGT. From the cysteine up to the phenylalanine, the CDR3 has a length of 13 residues. Only the CDR3 region is kept as DNA, spanning 39 bases read in frame from base 1.

The receptor comes from a woman between 65 and 79 years old with non-small cell lung cancer. This receptor chain uses TRBV6-1 and TRBJ1-5; no D segment can be confidently identified. Sequenced: lung tumor tissue. The DNA sequence follows: TGTGCCAGCGGTGTTAACGGAAGGACGCCCCAACATTTT. The resulting protein is CASGVNGRTPQHF.